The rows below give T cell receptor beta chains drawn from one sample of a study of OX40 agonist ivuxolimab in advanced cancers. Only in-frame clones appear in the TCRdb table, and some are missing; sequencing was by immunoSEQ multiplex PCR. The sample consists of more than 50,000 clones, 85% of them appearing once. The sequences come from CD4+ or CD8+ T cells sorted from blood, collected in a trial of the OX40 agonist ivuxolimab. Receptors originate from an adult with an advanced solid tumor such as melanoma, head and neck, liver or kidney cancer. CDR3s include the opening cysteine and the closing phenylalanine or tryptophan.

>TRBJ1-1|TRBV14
CASSQTPQGYTEAFF
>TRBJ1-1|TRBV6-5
CASSQTGTGRTEAFF
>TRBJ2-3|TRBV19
CASNVREDRSTDTQYF
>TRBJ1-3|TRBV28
CASTRGNTIYF
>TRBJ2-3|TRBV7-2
CASIKEPGGTDTQYF
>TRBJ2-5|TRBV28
CASSSPDRKETQYF
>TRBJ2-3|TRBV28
CASSFVTSGPESDTQYF
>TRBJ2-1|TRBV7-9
CASSLSGLAGVEQFF
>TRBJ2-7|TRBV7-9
CASSRQSYEQYF
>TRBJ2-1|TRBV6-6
CASSPTSIHEQFF
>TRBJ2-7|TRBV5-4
CASSPRLAGSEQYF
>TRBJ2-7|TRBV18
CASSASASYEQYF
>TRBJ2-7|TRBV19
CASSISQGAYEQYF
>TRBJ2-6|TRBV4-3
CASSPTGTPSGANVLTF
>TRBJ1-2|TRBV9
CASSVGIDYGYTF
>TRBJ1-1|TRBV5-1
CASSLGGNTEAFF
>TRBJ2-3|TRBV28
CASSFRLDGGDTQYF
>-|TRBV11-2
CASSLDQAYEQYF
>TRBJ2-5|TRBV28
CASSLGATGEETQYF
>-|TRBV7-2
CASSPSGPSSYEQYF
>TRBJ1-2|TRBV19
CASLSQGSYTF
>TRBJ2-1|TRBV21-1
CASSTGEGTGEVITYNEQFF
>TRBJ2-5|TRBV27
CASSPSGETQYF
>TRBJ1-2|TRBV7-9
CASSYPDRQANYGYTF